A single sample gave rise to the 18 T cell receptor beta chains below, sequenced in a study of blood T cell repertoires in COVID-19. Libraries were prepared by immunoSEQ multiplex PCR; TCRdb keeps only in-frame clonotypes and omits some of them. The table has fewer than 75,000 clones, roughly nine tenths seen once. The sample taken for sequencing was peripheral blood. The receptors originated from a man between 60 and 75 years old with acute or convalescent COVID-19.

The rearrangement joins TRBV6-5 to TRBJ1-1, with D possibly matching TRBD1 (5 bases). This CDR3 is 14 amino acids long. Trimming left V 6 bases short and J 7 bases short, with 18 bases between. Germline loops: CDR1 MNHEY, CDR2 SVGAGI. CDR3 bases: TGTGCCAGCAGCCCCAGTAGCAGGGACTATGAAGCTTTCTTT. Translating gives CASSPSSRDYEAFF.

This chain joins TRBV18 and TRBJ2-5; 7 bases align to TRBD1. Per germline, CDR1 KGHSH and CDR2 LQKENI. Unmatched junction bases numbered 7, after V lost 4 bases and J lost 2 bases. CDR3 length equals 15 residues. This CDR3 reads CASSLDRDRQETQYF. CDR3 sequence (DNA): TGTGCCAGCTCACTGGACCGGGACAGACAAGAGACCCAGTACTTC.

The genes are TRBV12-3 or TRBV12-4 and TRBJ1-4; TRBD1 might be the D (5 bases). This CDR3 is built from 12 residues. The ends were cut back, 6 bases at V and 8 bases at J, with 10 bases in the middle. CDR3 region: CASSLTGEKLFF. CDR3 DNA sequence: TGTGCCAGCAGCCTTACAGGAGAAAAACTGTTTTTT.

In its sample, this clone was seen a few times. The CDR3, as DNA: TGCGCCAGCAGCCTGGTAGGGGGGGTAAACAATGAGCAGTTCTTC. Its protein product is CASSLVGGVNNEQFF. The chain couples TRBV5-1 to TRBJ2-1; D is possibly TRBD2 (7 bases). Germline loops: CDR1 SGHRS, CDR2 YFSETQ. This CDR3 is built from 15 residues. V shed 4 bases and J shed 5 bases, with 16 bases lying between them.

V gene TRBV30 combines with J gene TRBJ1-1, with D possibly TRBD1 on 6 matching bases. The CDR3 extends over 14 amino acids. The ends were cut back, 5 bases at V and 1 base at J, with 14 bases in the middle. Germline-derived CDR1 and CDR2 are GTSNPN and SVGIG (reference sequence). This CDR3 is CAWGTGGQNTEAFF. In DNA form, the CDR3 reads TGTGCCTGGGGGACCGGGGGGCAGAACACTGAAGCTTTCTTT. The full variable domain, completed using reference TRBV30 and TRBJ1-1, is SQTIHQWPATLVQPVGSPLSLECTVEGTSNPNLYWYRQAAGRGLQLLFYSVGIGQISSEVPQNLSASRPQDRQFILSSKKLLLSDSGFYLCAWGTGGQNTEAFFGQGTRLTVV.

This clone turned up a few times. The chain joins TRBV6-5 to TRBJ1-2; tentatively, D is TRBD1 (6 bases). CDR3 length equals 14 residues. CDR1 and CDR2 from the germline V gene are MNHEY and SVGAGI. Trimming stripped 6 bases from V and 3 bases from J, with 14 bases between. The CDR3 is CASSRYRVDYGYTF. CDR3 bases: TGTGCCAGCAGCCGCTACAGGGTTGACTATGGCTACACCTTC.

The chain links TRBV10-3 to TRBJ2-7; TRBD2 aligns across 14 bases. CDR3 length: 12 amino acids. The germline V gene encodes CDR1 ENHRY and CDR2 SYGVKD. Trimming cost V 11 bases and J 9 bases; bases outside gene matches: 6. This CDR3 is CAAGLAGGMQYF. In nucleotides, the CDR3 is TGTGCCGCCGGACTAGCGGGGGGTATGCAGTACTTC.

The J gene is TRBJ2-7, the V gene TRBV5-8; tentatively, D is TRBD1 (6 bases). From germline, CDR1 is SGHTS and CDR2 YDEGEE. With 4 bases removed from V and 7 bases from J, the gap between germline ends came to 24 bases. The CDR3 spans 16 residues. This CDR3 reads CASSPGQLSFLREQYF. In DNA form, the CDR3 reads TGTGCCAGCAGCCCCGGACAGCTATCATTCCTTCGGGAGCAGTACTTC. Drawing the rest from reference TRBV5-8 and TRBJ2-7, the complete variable domain is EAGVTQSPTHLIKTRGQQATLRCSPISGHTSVYWYQQALGLGLQFLLWYDEGEERNRGNFPPRFSGRQFPNYSSELNVNALELEDSALYLCASSPGQLSFLREQYFGPGTRLTVT.

This chain links TRBV20-1 with TRBJ2-2, with D unclear. This CDR3 region has 12 residues. V lost 3 bases and J 4 bases, leaving 6 bases between the germline ends. The V gene's germline CDR1 is DFQATT and CDR2 SNEGSKA (reference sequence). The CDR3 nucleotides are TGCAGTGCTAGTCAGGTCACCGGGGAGCTGTTTTTT. It specifies CSASQVTGELFF.

The CDR3 DNA reads as TGTGCCAGCAGCGTCCGGCAGGACGGGGCCTACAATGAGCAGTTCTTC. It codes for CASSVRQDGAYNEQFF. V gene TRBV9 combines with J gene TRBJ2-1; weak D call: TRBD2 (5 bases). V was pared by 2 bases and J by 2 bases, with 14 bases between. CDR1 and CDR2 (germline): SGDLS, YYNGEE. The length of the CDR3 is 16 residues.

The chain is built from TRBV30 and TRBJ1-1, with D possibly TRBD1 on 5 matching bases. Germline V gene lookup returns CDR1 GTSNPN and CDR2 SVGIG (reference sequence). The CDR3 is 14 residues long. V was trimmed by 2 bases and J by 7 bases, leaving 17 bases between them. CDR3 in DNA: TGTGCCTGGAGTCGAACGGGACTGGGGGGTGAAGCTTTCTTT. It yields the protein CAWSRTGLGGEAFF.

This clone has a single count. The chain links TRBV4-1 to TRBJ1-2; D is ambiguous. The V end lost 4 bases, the J end lost 2 bases, and 14 bases lay between the germline ends. There are 15 residues in the CDR3. CDR1 and CDR2 from the germline V gene are MGHRA and YSYEKL. Here the CDR3 DNA reads TGCGCCAGCAGCCCGGGAGCGGCCCTGAACTATGGCTACACCTTC. This gives the protein CASSPGAALNYGYTF.

The V call is TRBV9, the J call TRBJ1-4, with a weak D call TRBD1 (6 bases). The CDR3 totals 15 residues. CDR1 and CDR2 (germline): SGDLS, YYNGEE. V shed 4 bases and J shed 8 bases, with 18 bases lying between them. The CDR3 nucleotides read TGTGCCAGCAGCCTCAGGGGAGAGCCTGAGGAAAAACTGTTTTTT. Protein: CASSLRGEPEEKLFF.

This chain uses TRBV7-9 with TRBJ2-2; a possible D gene is TRBD1 (6 bases). The germline V gene has CDR1 SEHNR and CDR2 FQNEAQ (reference sequence). This CDR3 spans 17 amino acids. V was clipped by 1 base and J by 3 bases, with 15 bases between them. Here the CDR3 reads CASSLGARGRYTGELFF. The CDR3 DNA follows: TGTGCCAGCAGCTTAGGTGCCAGGGGACGGTACACCGGGGAGCTGTTTTTT.

The chain is built from TRBV19 and TRBJ1-5; 8 bases align to TRBD1. The CDR3 sequence is 14 residues long. In germline, CDR1 is LNHDA, CDR2 SQIVND (reference sequence). Unmatched junction bases numbered 10, after V lost 11 bases and J lost 4 bases. CDR3 DNA: TGTGCCTCCTACCCCAGGGGGCGGAATCAGCCCCAGCATTTT. This sequence encodes CASYPRGRNQPQHF.

This clone occurred a few times. The rearrangement joins TRBV5-8 to TRBJ1-1; D unresolved. The CDR3 extends over 14 amino acids. Trimming left V 0 bases short and J 3 bases short, with 9 bases between. CDR1 and CDR2 (germline): SGHTS, YDEGEE. In nucleotides, the CDR3 is TGTGCCAGCAGCTTGGATCGGGGATACACTGAAGCTTTCTTT. This sequence encodes CASSLDRGYTEAFF. Supplemented by reference TRBV5-8 and TRBJ1-1, the full variable domain reads EAGVTQSPTHLIKTRGQQATLRCSPISGHTSVYWYQQALGLGLQFLLWYDEGEERNRGNFPPRFSGRQFPNYSSELNVNALELEDSALYLCASSLDRGYTEAFFGQGTRLTVV.

V and J are TRBV6-2 or TRBV6-3 and TRBJ1-2; 8 nucleotides align to TRBD1. V lost 3 bases, J lost 8 bases, and 11 bases stayed unmatched. CDR1 and CDR2 from the germline V gene are MNHEY and SVGEGT. CDR3 length: 15 amino acids. The CDR3 region has the DNA TGTGCCAGCAGTTATAGGCAACAGGGGGTACAAGGCTACACCTTC. Its translation is CASSYRQQGVQGYTF.

The CDR3 bases are TGTGCCTGGAGTAGTCGGGAGAATCAGCCCCAGCATTTT. Its translation: CAWSSRENQPQHF. The V and J genes are TRBV30 and TRBJ1-5; no reliable D call. The germline gives CDR1 GTSNPN, CDR2 SVGIG (reference sequence). This CDR3 has 13 amino acids. Trimming stripped 2 bases from V and 4 bases from J, with 9 bases between.